This T cell receptor (beta chain) was sequenced for a study of blood T cell repertoires in COVID-19. In the study overall: The study drew acute and convalescent COVID-19 samples from the United States, Italy and Spain. Sample material is recorded as cDNA or gDNA derived from T cells, B-cell-depleted T cells, or PBMCs.

Seattle-derived patients entered the study during active infection and were followed longitudinally. Authors' data handling: Estimation of nucleated cell counts relied on the amplification of reference gene primers. This table comes from immunoSEQ multiplex PCR, and its TCRdb copy is limited to in-frame clones, with some not included. The V and J calls and the clone size are those of that table, but D and trimming were determined from the DNA. This table holds 120,000 to 150,000 clones, 80% to 90% found once. This CDR3 contains 17 residues. The germline V gene has CDR1 MDHEN and CDR2 SYDVKM. V gave up 5 bases and J gave up 3 bases; unmatched junction bases: 12. This clone appeared a single time.

Sequencing was done on a sample of peripheral blood. The J gene is TRBJ2-3, the V gene TRBV28, with 9 bases aligning to TRBD1. The TCR originated in a man aged 18 to 35 with COVID-19, enrolled during active disease. For the CDR3, the DNA is TGTGCCAGCAGTCCCGTCCCCATGACAGGGGGAACAGATACGCAGTATTTT. Translated: CASSPVPMTGGTDTQYF.